The 21 T cell receptor beta chains below come from one sample, sequenced in a study of blood T cell repertoires in COVID-19. Sequenced by immunoSEQ multiplex PCR; TCRdb stores in-frame clones only, minus some. Of about 380,000 clones detected, 85% to 90% appear once; the ten largest clones hold around 1.2%. Material: PBMCs or T cells enriched from blood (not recorded which). All receptors derive from a woman between 18 and 29 years old who had recovered from COVID-19.

The V call is TRBV28, the J call TRBJ2-7, with 8 bases lining up with TRBD2. Germline V lookup: CDR1 MDHEN, CDR2 SYDVKM. V lost 3 bases and J lost 2; bases outside the gene matches: 3. CDR3 length equals 14 residues. The CDR3 region is CASSFAGGPYEQYF. In DNA form, the CDR3 reads TGTGCCAGCAGTTTCGCGGGGGGCCCCTACGAGCAGTACTTC.

The chain has TRBV9 and TRBJ2-6; 9 positions agree with TRBD1. Germline CDR1 is SGDLS and CDR2 is YYNGEE. V trimming: 4 bases; J trimming: 0 bases; junction bases outside the gene matches: 14. The CDR3 runs 20 residues. The CDR3: CASSPRIAGQGGSGANVLTF. The CDR3 region has the DNA TGTGCCAGCAGCCCCCGGATCGCGGGACAGGGAGGCTCTGGGGCCAACGTCCTGACTTTC.

The rearrangement uses TRBV4-1 and TRBJ2-1; D is unclear. The CDR3 has 15 amino acids. The germline V gene encodes CDR1 MGHRA and CDR2 YSYEKL. V was pared by 1 base and J by 6 bases, with 13 bases between. As DNA, the CDR3 is TGCGCCAGCAGCCAAGGCCAGTACAGTGGCAATGAGCAGTTCTTC. Translation: CASSQGQYSGNEQFF.

This chain connects TRBV7-2 to TRBJ1-1; D ambiguous. V was cut by 0 bases and J by 8 bases, with 10 bases left in between. Germline loops: CDR1 SGHTA, CDR2 FQGNSA. The CDR3 runs to 13 residues. The CDR3 spells CASSLASPREAFF. CDR3 coding DNA: TGTGCCAGCAGCTTAGCAAGTCCCCGGGAAGCTTTCTTT.

This chain uses TRBV6-5 with TRBJ2-1; D is perhaps TRBD2 (6 bases). The CDR3 is made up of 16 amino acids. V was trimmed by 0 bases and J by 0 bases, leaving 9 bases between them. Germline assignment: CDR1 MNHEY and CDR2 SVGAGI. The chain's CDR3 is CASSYSTGDSYNEQFF. The CDR3 region has the DNA TGTGCCAGCAGTTACTCGACGGGAGACTCCTACAATGAGCAGTTCTTC.

This clone has ten or more counts. The chain links TRBV6-6 to TRBJ1-6, with TRBD1 matching over 9 bases. Germline lookup yields CDR1 MNHNY and CDR2 SVGAGI (reference sequence). The V segment lost 5 bases and the J segment 5 bases; nucleotides outside the gene matches: 7. This CDR3 contains 16 residues. In DNA form, the CDR3 reads TGTGCCAGCAGTGCCGGGACAGGGTTTGATAATTCACCCCTCCACTTT. It is translated as CASSAGTGFDNSPLHF.

This clone was detected a few times. The V call is TRBV6-5, the J call TRBJ1-1; weak D call: TRBD1 (5 bases). The ends were cut back, 4 bases at V and 5 bases at J, with 11 bases in the middle. Germline lookup yields CDR1 MNHEY and CDR2 SVGAGI. The CDR3 runs 13 residues. CDR3 bases: TGTGCCAGCAGTTTTAGGGACTCGACTGAAGCTTTCTTT. Protein: CASSFRDSTEAFF.

This clone appeared once. CDR3 sequence: CASSQDRQINTEAFF. CDR3 DNA: TGCGCCAGCAGCCAAGACCGACAGATAAACACTGAAGCTTTCTTT. The rearrangement joins TRBV4-1 to TRBJ1-1; D might be TRBD1 (5 bases). CDR3 size: 15 residues. Per germline, CDR1 MGHRA and CDR2 YSYEKL. The V end was cut by 0 bases, the J end by 2 bases, with 10 bases between.

This clone was recorded only once. The V gene is TRBV11-2, the J gene TRBJ2-7, with 7 bases matching TRBD1. Germline lookup yields CDR1 SGHAT and CDR2 FQNNGV. This CDR3 contains 16 residues. Trimming cost V 2 bases and J 1 base; bases outside gene matches: 8. The CDR3 nucleotides read TGTGCCAGCAGCTTAACAGACAGGGCATCATCCTACGAGCAGTACTTC. This encodes CASSLTDRASSYEQYF.

This clone showed up just a few times. This chain uses TRBV30 with TRBJ1-2; D is unresolved. CDR1 is GTSNPN, CDR2 SVGIG, per germline (reference sequence). V was pared by 0 bases and J by 4 bases, with 9 bases between. The CDR3 totals 13 residues. Here the CDR3 reads CAWSVMDFYGYTF. The CDR3 region has the DNA TGTGCCTGGAGTGTTATGGACTTCTATGGCTACACCTTC.

V is TRBV5-1 and J is TRBJ1-5; unclear D gene. Looked up from germline, CDR1 is SGHRS and CDR2 is YFSETQ. V lost 4 bases to trimming and J lost 0 bases, with 17 bases between them. The CDR3 sequence is 17 residues long. Here the CDR3 reads CASSPSFRSGSNQPQHF. In DNA, the CDR3 is TGCGCCAGCAGCCCGTCGTTCCGTTCGGGTAGCAATCAGCCCCAGCATTTT.

CDR3 in amino acids: CASSVAPPGGYNEQFF. Written as DNA, the CDR3 is TGTGCCAGCAGCGTAGCCCCTCCGGGGGGCTACAATGAGCAGTTCTTC. The chain has TRBV9 and TRBJ2-1; 7 positions agree with TRBD2. This CDR3 contains 16 residues. Trimming removed 0 bases from V and 3 bases from J; junction bases left unmatched: 6. Germline V lookup: CDR1 SGDLS, CDR2 YYNGEE.

This clone was observed once. J is TRBJ1-3 and V is TRBV7-2, with D possibly being TRBD1 (5 bases). Looked up from germline, CDR1 is SGHTA and CDR2 is FQGNSA. The CDR3 is 15 residues long. With 1 base removed from V and 2 bases from J, the gap between germline ends came to 9 bases. Written as DNA, the CDR3 is TGTGCCAGCAGCTTAGAGGGGTTTCCTGGAAACACCATATATTTT. Amino acid sequence: CASSLEGFPGNTIYF.

The chain carries TRBV6-5 and TRBJ2-3, with TRBD2 matching 7 bases. Germline V CDR1 and CDR2: MNHEY, SVGAGI. The CDR3 covers 13 residues. Trimming cost V 5 bases and J 6 bases; bases outside gene matches: 5. The CDR3 region is CASSQLGGDTQYF. In DNA, the CDR3 is TGTGCCAGCAGTCAGTTGGGGGGGGATACGCAGTATTTT.

This chain links TRBV29-1 with TRBJ1-1; D might be TRBD1 (5 bases). This CDR3 has 13 amino acids. Trimming took 7 bases from V and 1 from J, leaving 13 bases between them. Looked up from germline, CDR1 is SQVTM and CDR2 is ANQGSEA. The CDR3 nucleotides are TGCAGCGCGCTGGGGGGGGAGAACACTGAAGCTTTCTTT. Its protein product is CSALGGENTEAFF.

The rearrangement joins TRBV28 to TRBJ1-1; D remains unclear. CDR3 length: 18 residues. Germline CDR1 MDHEN, CDR2 SYDVKM. Trimming took off 4 bases at V and 0 bases at J, with 21 bases between the two ends. CDR3 amino acids: CASSYEGFVGPLNTEAFF. CDR3 nucleotides: TGTGCCAGCAGTTACGAGGGCTTCGTCGGTCCGTTGAACACTGAAGCTTTCTTT.

This chain connects TRBV6-2 or TRBV6-3 to TRBJ1-1; 8 bases agree with TRBD1. CDR1 and CDR2 from the germline V gene are MNHEY and SVGEGT. This CDR3 comprises 16 residues. Unmatched junction bases numbered 5, after V lost 2 bases and J lost 0 bases. As DNA, the CDR3 is TGTGCCAGCAGTTACAGAGGACAGGGAATGAACACTGAAGCTTTCTTT. It yields the protein CASSYRGQGMNTEAFF.

The chain joins TRBV6-5 to TRBJ1-1; D not certain. Trimming took 0 bases from V and 7 from J, leaving 12 bases between them. The CDR3 is 14 residues long. CDR1 MNHEY and CDR2 SVGAGI come from the germline V gene. The DNA for the CDR3 is TGTGCCAGCAGTTACTCGACGGAGGGCAGTGAAGCTTTCTTT. It yields the protein CASSYSTEGSEAFF.

The gene calls are TRBV7-2 and TRBJ2-2; no definite D call. CDR3 length: 13 amino acids. V was shortened by 1 base and J by 8 bases, with 8 bases between the two germline ends. Germline assignment: CDR1 SGHTA and CDR2 FQGNSA. The CDR3 loop reads CASSLGRQGELFF. In nucleotides, the CDR3 is TGTGCCAGCAGCTTAGGCAGGCAGGGGGAGCTGTTTTTT.

The J gene is TRBJ1-1, the V gene TRBV7-3; maybe TRBD1 (6 bases). The CDR3 extends over 13 amino acids. The germline CDR1 and CDR2 sequences are SGHTA and FQGTGA. The ends were cut back, 2 bases at V and 5 bases at J, with 9 bases in the middle. CDR3 sequence: CASSLHRETEAFF. The CDR3 DNA is TGTGCCAGCAGCTTACACAGGGAGACTGAAGCTTTCTTT.

V gene TRBV6-6 combines with J gene TRBJ1-6; no clear D. Trimming left V 6 bases short and J 0 bases short, with 9 bases between. Germline CDR1 reads MNHNY; CDR2 reads SVGAGI (reference sequence). The CDR3 totals 15 residues. The CDR3 DNA follows: TGTGCCAGCAGCCACTTCGGCTCCTATAATTCACCCCTCCACTTT. Translating it yields CASSHFGSYNSPLHF.